The clone carrying this T cell receptor (beta chain) was seen repeatedly, ten times or more. The V end lost 5 bases, the J end lost 6 bases, and 17 bases lay between the germline ends. This CDR3 has 14 residues. This entry belongs to a study of patients and donors after allogeneic stem cell transplantation. TCRdb reprocessed the RT-PCR reads via MiXCR and lists one record per CDR3 protein. The table lists 900,000 to 1,000,000 distinct CDR3 sequences, roughly 17% of them singletons. The TCR sequence derives from a human donor who was either an allogeneic HSCT recipient or a stem cell or donor lymphocyte infusion donor (not recorded which). It is not recorded whose cells these are; they may come from a transplant donor. The J gene is TRBJ2-7, the V gene TRBV12-3 or TRBV12-4, with a possible D match to TRBD1 (6 bases). The sequenced sample was blood, either unsorted or a sorted T cell fraction (not recorded which). The CDR3 DNA reads TGTGCCAGCAGTACGGACAGCCCTCAGGGCGAGCAGTACTTC. This encodes CASSTDSPQGEQYF.